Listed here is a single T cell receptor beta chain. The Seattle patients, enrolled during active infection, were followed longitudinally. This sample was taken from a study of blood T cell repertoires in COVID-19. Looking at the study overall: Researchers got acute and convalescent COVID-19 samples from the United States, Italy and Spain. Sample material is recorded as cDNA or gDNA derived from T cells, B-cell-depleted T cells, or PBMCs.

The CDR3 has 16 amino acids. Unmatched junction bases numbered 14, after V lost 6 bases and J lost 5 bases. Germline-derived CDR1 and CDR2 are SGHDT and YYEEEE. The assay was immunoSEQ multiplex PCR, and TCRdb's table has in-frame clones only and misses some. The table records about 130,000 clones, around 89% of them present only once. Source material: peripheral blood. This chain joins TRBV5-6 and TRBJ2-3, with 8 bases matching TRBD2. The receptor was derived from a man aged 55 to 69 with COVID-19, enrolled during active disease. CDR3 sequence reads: CASTDWQRGLGDTQYF. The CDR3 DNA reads TGTGCCAGCACCGATTGGCAGCGGGGGTTAGGAGATACGCAGTATTTT.